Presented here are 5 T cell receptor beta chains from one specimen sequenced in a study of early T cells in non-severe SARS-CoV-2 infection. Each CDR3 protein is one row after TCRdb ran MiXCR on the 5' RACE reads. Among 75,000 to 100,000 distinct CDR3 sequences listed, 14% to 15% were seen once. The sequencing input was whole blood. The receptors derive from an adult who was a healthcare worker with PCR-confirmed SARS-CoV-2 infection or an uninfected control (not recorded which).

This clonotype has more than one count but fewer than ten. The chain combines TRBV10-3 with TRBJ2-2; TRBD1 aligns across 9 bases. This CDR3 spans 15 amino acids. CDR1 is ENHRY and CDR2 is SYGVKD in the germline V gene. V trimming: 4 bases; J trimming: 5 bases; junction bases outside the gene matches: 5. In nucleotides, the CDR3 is TGTGCCATCAGTGGACCGGGACAGGGTACCGGGGAGCTGTTTTTT. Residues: CAISGPGQGTGELFF.

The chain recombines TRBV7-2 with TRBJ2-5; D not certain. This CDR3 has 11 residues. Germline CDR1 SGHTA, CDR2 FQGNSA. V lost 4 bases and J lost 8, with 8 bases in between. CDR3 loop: CASSSSLTQYF. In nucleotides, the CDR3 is TGTGCCAGCAGCTCTTCTCTAACCCAGTACTTC.

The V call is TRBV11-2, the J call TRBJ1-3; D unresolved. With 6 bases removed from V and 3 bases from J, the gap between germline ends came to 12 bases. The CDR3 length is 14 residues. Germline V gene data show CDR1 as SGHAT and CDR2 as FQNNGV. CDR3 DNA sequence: TGTGCCAGCAGACCGCGGGGTAGTGGAAACACCATATATTTT. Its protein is CASRPRGSGNTIYF.

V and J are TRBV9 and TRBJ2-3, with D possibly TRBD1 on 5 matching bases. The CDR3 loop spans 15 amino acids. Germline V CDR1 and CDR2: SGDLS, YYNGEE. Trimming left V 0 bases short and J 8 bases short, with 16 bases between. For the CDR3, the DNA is TGTGCCAGCAGCGTAGAGAAGGGGCCGGGCGGTACGCAGTATTTT. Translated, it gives CASSVEKGPGGTQYF.

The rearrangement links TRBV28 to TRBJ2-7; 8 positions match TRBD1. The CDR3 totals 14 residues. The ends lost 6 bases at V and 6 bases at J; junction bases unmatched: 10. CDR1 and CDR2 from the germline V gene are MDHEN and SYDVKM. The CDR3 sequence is CASRVPGQAAEQYF. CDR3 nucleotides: TGTGCCAGCAGGGTGCCGGGACAGGCTGCCGAGCAGTACTTC.